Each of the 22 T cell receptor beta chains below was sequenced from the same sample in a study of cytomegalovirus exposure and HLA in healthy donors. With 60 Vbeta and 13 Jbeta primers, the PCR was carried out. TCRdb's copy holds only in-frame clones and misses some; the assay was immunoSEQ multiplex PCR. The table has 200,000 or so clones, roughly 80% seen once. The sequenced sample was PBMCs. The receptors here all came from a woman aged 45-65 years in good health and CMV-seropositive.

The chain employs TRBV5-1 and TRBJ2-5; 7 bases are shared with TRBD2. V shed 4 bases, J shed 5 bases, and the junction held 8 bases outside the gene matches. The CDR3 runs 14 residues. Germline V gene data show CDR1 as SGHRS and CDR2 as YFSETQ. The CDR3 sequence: CASSLGGLGETQYF. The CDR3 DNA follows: TGCGCCAGCAGCCTGGGAGGGTTAGGGGAGACCCAGTACTTC.

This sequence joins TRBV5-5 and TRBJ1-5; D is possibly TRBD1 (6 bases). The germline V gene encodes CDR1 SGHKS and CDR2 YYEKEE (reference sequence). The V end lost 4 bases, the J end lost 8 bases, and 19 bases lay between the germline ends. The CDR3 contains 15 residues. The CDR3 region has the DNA TGTGCCAGCAGCCTGGGGCAGGGGCCCCCGGAGCCCCAGCATTTT. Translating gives CASSLGQGPPEPQHF.

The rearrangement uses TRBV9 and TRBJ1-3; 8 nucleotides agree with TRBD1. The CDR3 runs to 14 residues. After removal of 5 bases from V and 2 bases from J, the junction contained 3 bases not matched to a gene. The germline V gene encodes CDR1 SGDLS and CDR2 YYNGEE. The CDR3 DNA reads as TGTGCCAGCAGTCTGACAGGGGCTGGAAACACCATATATTTT. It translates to CASSLTGAGNTIYF.

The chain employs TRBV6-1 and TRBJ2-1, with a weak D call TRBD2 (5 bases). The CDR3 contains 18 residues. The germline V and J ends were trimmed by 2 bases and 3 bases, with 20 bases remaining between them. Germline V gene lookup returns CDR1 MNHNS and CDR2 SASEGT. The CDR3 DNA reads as TGTGCCAGCAGTGAACAGATCTCCCCTAGCCCCCTCTACAATGAGCAGTTCTTC. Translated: CASSEQISPSPLYNEQFF.

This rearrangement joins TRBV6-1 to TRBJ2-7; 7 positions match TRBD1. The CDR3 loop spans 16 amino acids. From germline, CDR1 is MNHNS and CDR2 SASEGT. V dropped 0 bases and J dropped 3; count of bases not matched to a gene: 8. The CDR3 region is CASSEAPGTDIYEQYF. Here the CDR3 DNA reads TGTGCCAGCAGTGAAGCGCCCGGGACAGATATCTACGAGCAGTACTTC.

The CDR3 region is CASSHTGGSGELFF. As DNA, the CDR3 is TGTGCCAGCAGCCACACAGGGGGATCCGGGGAGCTGTTTTTT. This chain uses TRBV13 with TRBJ2-2; 8 bases match TRBD1. Germline assignment: CDR1 PRHDT and CDR2 FYEKMQ (reference sequence). Unmatched junction bases numbered 5, after V lost 5 bases and J lost 6 bases. This CDR3 is 14 amino acids long.

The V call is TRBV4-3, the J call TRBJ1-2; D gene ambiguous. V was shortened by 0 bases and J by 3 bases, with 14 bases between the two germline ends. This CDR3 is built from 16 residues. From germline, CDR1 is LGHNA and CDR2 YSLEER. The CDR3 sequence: CASSQDLPPLDYGYTF. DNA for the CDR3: TGCGCCAGCAGCCAAGATCTGCCACCGTTAGACTATGGCTACACCTTC.

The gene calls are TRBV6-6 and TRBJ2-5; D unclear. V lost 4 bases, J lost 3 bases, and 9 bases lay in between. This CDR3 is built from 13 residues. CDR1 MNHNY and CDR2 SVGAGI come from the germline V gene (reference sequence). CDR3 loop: CASSSVGKETQYF. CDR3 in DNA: TGTGCCAGCAGTTCGGTGGGCAAAGAGACCCAGTACTTC.

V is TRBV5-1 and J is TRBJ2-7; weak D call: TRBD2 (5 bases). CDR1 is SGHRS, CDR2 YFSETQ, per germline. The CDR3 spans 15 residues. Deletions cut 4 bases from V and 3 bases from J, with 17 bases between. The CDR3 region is CASSEEGRTCYEQYF. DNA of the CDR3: TGCGCCAGCAGCGAAGAAGGGAGAACCTGCTACGAGCAGTACTTC.

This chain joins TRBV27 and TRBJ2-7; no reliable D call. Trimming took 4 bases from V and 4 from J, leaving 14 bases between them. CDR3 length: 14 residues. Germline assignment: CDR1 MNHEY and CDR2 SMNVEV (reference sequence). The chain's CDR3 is CASSSRGREYEQYF. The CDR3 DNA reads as TGTGCCAGCAGTTCCCGTGGTAGAGAGTACGAGCAGTACTTC.

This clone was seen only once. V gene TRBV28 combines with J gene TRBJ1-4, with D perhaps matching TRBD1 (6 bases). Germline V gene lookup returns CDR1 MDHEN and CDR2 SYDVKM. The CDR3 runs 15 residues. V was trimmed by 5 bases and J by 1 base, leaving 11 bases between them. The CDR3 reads CASSPWTETNEKLFF. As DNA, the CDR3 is TGTGCCAGCAGTCCGTGGACAGAAACTAATGAAAAACTGTTTTTT.

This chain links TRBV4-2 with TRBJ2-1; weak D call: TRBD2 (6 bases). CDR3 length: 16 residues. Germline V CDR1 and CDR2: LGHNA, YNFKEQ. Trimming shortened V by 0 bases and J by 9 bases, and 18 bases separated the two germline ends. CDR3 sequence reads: CASSQEEGTPLIEQFF. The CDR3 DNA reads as TGTGCCAGCAGCCAAGAGGAGGGGACCCCCCTGATTGAGCAGTTCTTC.

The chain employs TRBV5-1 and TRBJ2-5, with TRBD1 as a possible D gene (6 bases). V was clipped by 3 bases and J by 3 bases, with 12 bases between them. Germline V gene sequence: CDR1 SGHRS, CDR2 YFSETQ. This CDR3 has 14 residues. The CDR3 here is CASSSGDIKETQYF. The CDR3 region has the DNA TGCGCCAGCAGCTCCGGGGACATAAAAGAGACCCAGTACTTC.

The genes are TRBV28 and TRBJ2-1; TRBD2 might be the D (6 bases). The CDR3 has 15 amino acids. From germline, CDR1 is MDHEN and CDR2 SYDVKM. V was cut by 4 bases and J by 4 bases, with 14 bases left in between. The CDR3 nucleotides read TGTGCCAGCAGTTACGGGACTCCTTTTTACAATGAGCAGTTCTTC. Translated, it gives CASSYGTPFYNEQFF.

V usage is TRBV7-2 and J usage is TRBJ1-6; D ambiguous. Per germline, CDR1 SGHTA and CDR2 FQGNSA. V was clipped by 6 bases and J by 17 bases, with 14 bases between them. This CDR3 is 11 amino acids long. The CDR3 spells CASRAGGQFHF. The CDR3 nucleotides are TGTGCCAGCAGGGCAGGCGGGCAATTCCACTTT.

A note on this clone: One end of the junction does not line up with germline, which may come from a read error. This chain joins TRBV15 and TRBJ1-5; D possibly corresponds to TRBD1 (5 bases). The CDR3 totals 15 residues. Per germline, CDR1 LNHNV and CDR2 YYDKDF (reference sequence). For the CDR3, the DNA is TGTGCCACCAGGAGAGAGGTAGGGGATCATCAGCCCCAGCATTTT. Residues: CATRREVGDHQPQHF. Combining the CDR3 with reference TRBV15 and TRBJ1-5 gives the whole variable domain DAMVIQNPRYQVTQFGKPVTLSCSQTLNHNVMYWYQQKSSQAPKLLFHYYDKDFNNEADTPDNFQSRRPNTSFCFLDIRSPGLGDTAMYLCATRREVGDHQPQHFGDGTRLSIL.

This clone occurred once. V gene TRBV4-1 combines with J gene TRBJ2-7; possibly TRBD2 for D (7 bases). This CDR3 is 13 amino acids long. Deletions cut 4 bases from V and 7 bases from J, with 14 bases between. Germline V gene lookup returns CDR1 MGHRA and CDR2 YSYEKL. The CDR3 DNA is TGCGCCAGCAGCCTAGAGGAGGGGGGGGAGCAGTACTTC. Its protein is CASSLEEGGEQYF.

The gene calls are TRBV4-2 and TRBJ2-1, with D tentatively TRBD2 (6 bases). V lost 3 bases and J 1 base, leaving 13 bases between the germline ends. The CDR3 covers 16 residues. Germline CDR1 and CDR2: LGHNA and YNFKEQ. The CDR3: CASSHLLASSYNEQFF. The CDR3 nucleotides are TGTGCCAGCAGCCACCTCCTAGCGTCTTCCTACAATGAGCAGTTCTTC.

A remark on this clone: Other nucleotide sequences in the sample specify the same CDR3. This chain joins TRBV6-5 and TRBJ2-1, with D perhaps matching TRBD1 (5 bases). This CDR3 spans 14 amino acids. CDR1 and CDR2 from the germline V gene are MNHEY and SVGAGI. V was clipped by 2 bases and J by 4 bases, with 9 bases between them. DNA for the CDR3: TGTGCCAGCAGTTACGGCCAGGGTTACAATGAGCAGTTCTTC. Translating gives CASSYGQGYNEQFF.

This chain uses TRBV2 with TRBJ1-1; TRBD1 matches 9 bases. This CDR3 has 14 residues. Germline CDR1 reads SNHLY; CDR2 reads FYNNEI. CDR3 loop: CSSGQGALNTEAFF. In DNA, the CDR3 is TGTTCCTCGGGACAGGGAGCCCTGAACACTGAAGCTTTCTTT.

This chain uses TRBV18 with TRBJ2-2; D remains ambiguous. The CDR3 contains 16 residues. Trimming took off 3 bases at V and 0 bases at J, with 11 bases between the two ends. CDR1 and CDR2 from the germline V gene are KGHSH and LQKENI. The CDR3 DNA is TGTGCCAGCTCACCCACGGGTTTCGCGAACACCGGGGAGCTGTTTTTT. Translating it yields CASSPTGFANTGELFF.

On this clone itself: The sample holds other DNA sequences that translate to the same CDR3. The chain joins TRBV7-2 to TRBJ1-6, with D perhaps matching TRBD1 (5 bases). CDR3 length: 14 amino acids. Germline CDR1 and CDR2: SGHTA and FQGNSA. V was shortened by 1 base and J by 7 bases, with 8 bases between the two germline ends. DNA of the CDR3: TGTGCCAGCAGCTTAGGCCCAGGGAATTCACCCCTCCACTTT. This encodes CASSLGPGNSPLHF.